This T cell receptor beta chain is from a study of blood T cell repertoires in COVID-19. On the study more broadly: Spain, Italy and the United States supplied samples that represented acute and convalescent COVID-19. In each case, the material was cDNA or gDNA derived from T cells, B-cell-depleted T cells, or PBMCs.

The CDR3 totals 16 residues. In germline, CDR1 is MNHEY, CDR2 SMNVEV (reference sequence). V dropped 3 bases and J dropped 12 bases, with 21 bases sitting between them. As processed by the authors: Cell counts per sample came from amplifying reference gene primers. The assay was immunoSEQ multiplex PCR, and TCRdb's table has in-frame clones only and misses some. The D gene and trimming were derived from the DNA, and the V and J assignments and clone size from that table. The repertoire holds 200,000 to 250,000 clones, 85% to 90% seen once, with less than 4.5% in the top ten. This receptor was taken from a man aged 45 to 65 with acute or convalescent COVID-19. This sequence joins TRBV27 and TRBJ1-6, with D perhaps TRBD1 (5 bases). The sample consisted of peripheral blood. CDR3 in amino acids: CASSFGWGSHDEPLHF. DNA for the CDR3: TGTGCCAGCAGTTTTGGGTGGGGCAGTCACGATGAACCCCTCCACTTT.